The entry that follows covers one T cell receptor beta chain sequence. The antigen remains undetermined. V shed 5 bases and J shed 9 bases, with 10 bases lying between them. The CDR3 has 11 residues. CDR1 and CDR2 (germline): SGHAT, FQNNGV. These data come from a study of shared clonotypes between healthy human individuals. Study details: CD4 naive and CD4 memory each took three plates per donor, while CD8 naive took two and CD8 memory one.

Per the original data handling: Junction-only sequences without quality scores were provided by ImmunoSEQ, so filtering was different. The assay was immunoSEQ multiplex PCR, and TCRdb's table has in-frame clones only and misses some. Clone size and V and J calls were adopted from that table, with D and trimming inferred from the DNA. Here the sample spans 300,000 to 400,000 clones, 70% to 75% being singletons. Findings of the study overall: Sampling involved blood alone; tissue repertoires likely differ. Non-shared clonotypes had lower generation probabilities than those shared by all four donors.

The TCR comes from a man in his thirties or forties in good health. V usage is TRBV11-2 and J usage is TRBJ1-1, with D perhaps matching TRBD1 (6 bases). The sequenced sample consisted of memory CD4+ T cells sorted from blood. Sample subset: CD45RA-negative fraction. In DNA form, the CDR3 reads TGTGCCAGCAGCCAAGGGGGTCAAGCTTTCTTT. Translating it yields CASSQGGQAFF. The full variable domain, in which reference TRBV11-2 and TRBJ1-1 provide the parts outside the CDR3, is EAGVAQSPRYKIIEKRQSVAFWCNPISGHATLYWYQQILGQGPKLLIQFQNNGVVDDSQLPKDRFSAERLKGVDSTLKIQPAKLEDSAVYLCASSQGGQAFFGQGTRLTVV.